This T cell receptor (beta chain) is from a study of T cell responses to AZD1222 COVID-19 vaccine. The study's findings and limits: Nearly half of spike-specific TCRs reportedly target variant regions that are unmutated in the B.1.351 and B.1.1.7 variants. At study baseline, merely roughly 6 AZD1222 recipients were seropositive. Following two doses of AZD1222, Spike-specific TCR breadth and depth rose. Clonal diversity was possibly underestimated, and white British individuals and females predominated among donors.

For this clone: What it binds is not known.

Generated by immunoSEQ multiplex PCR, the TCRdb table keeps only in-frame clones and is missing some. The sample yields some 170,000 clones, approximately 91% seen once. The CDR3 loop spans 16 amino acids. The germline gives CDR1 SGHTA, CDR2 FQGTGA. Trimming at V came to 5 bases and at J to 6 bases, leaving 13 bases not matched to a gene. The sequenced sample was peripheral blood, obtained on day 0 of AZD1222 vaccination. This chain uses TRBV7-3 with TRBJ2-3; 8 bases match TRBD1. This TCR derives from an adult in good health. The CDR3 region has the DNA TGTGCCAGCAGCCGCGCCCCTGGGACAGGCTCCGATACGCAGTATTTT. Translated: CASSRAPGTGSDTQYF.